The next 23 T cell receptor beta chains were all read from a single sample in a study of blood T cell repertoires in COVID-19. The table came from immunoSEQ multiplex PCR; TCRdb's copy has only in-frame clones and leaves some out. Here the sample spans 95,000 to 100,000 clones, around 87% being singletons. Sequencing was done on a sample of peripheral blood. These receptor sequences come from a young woman with acute or convalescent COVID-19.

The V call is TRBV6-6, the J call TRBJ1-1; a weak D match, TRBD1 (5 bases). Germline loops: CDR1 MNHNY, CDR2 SVGAGI (reference sequence). This CDR3 has 12 amino acids. Trimming removed 3 bases from V and 11 bases from J, with 13 bases in between. CDR3 sequence (DNA): TGTGCCAGCAGTTATGGGGGGTTCAGCGCTTTCTTT. It translates to CASSYGGFSAFF.

V and J are TRBV27 and TRBJ2-2, with 12 bases identical to TRBD1. CDR1 and CDR2 from the germline V gene are MNHEY and SMNVEV (reference sequence). This CDR3 has 19 amino acids. With V trimmed by 2 bases and J by 5 bases, 12 bases remained unmatched. The CDR3 DNA reads as TGTGCCAGCAGTTTACGCCGCCCGGGACAGGGGGCATGGACCGGGGAGCTGTTTTTT. Amino acids: CASSLRRPGQGAWTGELFF.

This clone was counted only a few times. The chain couples TRBV15 to TRBJ2-7; a weak D match, TRBD2 (7 bases). Germline V gene data show CDR1 as LNHNV and CDR2 as YYDKDF (reference sequence). CDR3 size: 13 residues. With 8 bases removed from V and 0 bases from J, the gap between germline ends came to 11 bases. Written as DNA, the CDR3 is TGTGCCACCGCGGGGGCAGACTCCTACGAGCAGTACTTC. Translating gives CATAGADSYEQYF.

The chain combines TRBV12-3 or TRBV12-4 with TRBJ2-7; D gene unclear. Between the trimmed V and J ends, which lost 4 bases and 11 bases, there was a span of 12 bases. This CDR3 is 11 amino acids long. CDR3 coding DNA: TGTGCCAGCAGTTACGGGTCTGGTGAGTACTTC. This encodes CASSYGSGEYF.

The chain employs TRBV7-9 and TRBJ1-4; tentative D call: TRBD1 (5 bases). Germline V gene data show CDR1 as SEHNR and CDR2 as FQNEAQ (reference sequence). The V gene lost 5 bases and the J gene lost 4 bases, with 11 bases spanning the gap. The CDR3 totals 14 residues. The CDR3 nucleotides are TGTGCCAGCAGCCCAGGGTCGGGTAATGAAAAACTGTTTTTT. This encodes CASSPGSGNEKLFF.

This clone was observed a handful of times. The J gene is TRBJ1-5, the V gene TRBV12-5, with 7 bases that match TRBD1. The V gene end was trimmed by 8 bases and the J gene end by 5 bases; junction bases not matched to a gene: 6. CDR1 is LGHNT and CDR2 is FRNRAP in the germline V gene. The CDR3 has 13 amino acids. The CDR3 protein is CASCLQGDQPQHF. For the CDR3, the DNA is TGTGCTAGTTGCCTCCAGGGGGATCAGCCCCAGCATTTT.

This chain connects TRBV5-1 to TRBJ2-3; TRBD2 might be the D (6 bases). Germline V gene sequence: CDR1 SGHRS, CDR2 YFSETQ. V was shortened by 5 bases and J by 0 bases, with 13 bases between the two germline ends. The CDR3 totals 15 residues. Here the CDR3 DNA reads TGCGCCAGCAGGTTACTAGCACAGAGCACAGATACGCAGTATTTT. Translated, it gives CASRLLAQSTDTQYF.

This clone was counted between two and nine times. V usage is TRBV18 and J usage is TRBJ1-2; TRBD1 matches 8 bases. V shed 3 bases, J shed 8 bases, and the junction held 11 bases outside the gene matches. This CDR3 contains 15 residues. Germline CDR1 is KGHSH and CDR2 is LQKENI. Here the CDR3 DNA reads TGTGCCAGCTCACCCGCCCTTCCGGGACAGGAGGGCTACACCTTC. This encodes CASSPALPGQEGYTF.

The genes are TRBV5-4 and TRBJ2-1; D call uncertain. Trimming pared 6 bases from V and 6 bases from J, leaving 7 bases between. Looked up from germline, CDR1 is SGHNT and CDR2 is YYREEE (reference sequence). CDR3 length: 11 amino acids. CDR3 in amino acids: CASTYLNEQFF. CDR3 coding DNA: TGTGCCAGCACCTACCTCAATGAGCAGTTCTTC.

The chain joins TRBV19 to TRBJ1-2; tentative D call: TRBD1 (6 bases). The CDR3 runs to 14 residues. The V end was cut by 3 bases, the J end by 1 base, with 9 bases between. Germline V lookup: CDR1 LNHDA, CDR2 SQIVND (reference sequence). CDR3 protein: CASSMWTDNYGYTF. CDR3 coding DNA: TGTGCCAGTAGTATGTGGACAGATAACTATGGCTACACCTTC. Combining the CDR3 with reference TRBV19 and TRBJ1-2 gives the whole variable domain DGGITQSPKYLFRKEGQNVTLSCEQNLNHDAMYWYRQDPGQGLRLIYYSQIVNDFQKGDIAEGYSVSREKKESFPLTVTSAQKNPTAFYLCASSMWTDNYGYTFGSGTRLTVV.

To note about this clone: At one end the junction does not follow the germline gene, possibly because of a read error. The chain couples TRBV5-1 to TRBJ1-1; 10 nucleotides match TRBD1. The CDR3 spans 14 residues. Per the germline V gene, CDR1 is SGHRS and CDR2 is YFSETQ. The CDR3 DNA reads as TGCGCCAGCAGCCTCGATGGGGACAGGGGTTTAAAAGGGTTT. Protein: CASSLDGDRGLKGF.

This chain uses TRBV3-1 (or the pseudogene TRBV3-2) with TRBJ1-2; D possibly corresponds to TRBD1 (6 bases). CDR1 LGHDT and CDR2 YNNKEL come from the germline V gene (reference sequence). The CDR3 runs 14 residues. Trimming stripped 0 bases from V and 4 bases from J, with 9 bases between. CDR3 coding DNA: TGTGCCAGCAGCCAAGATGGACAGTTCTATGGCTACACCTTC. Encoded protein: CASSQDGQFYGYTF.

V is TRBV11-2 and J is TRBJ1-3; no clear D. In germline, CDR1 is SGHAT, CDR2 FQNNGV. This CDR3 is 16 amino acids long. Trimming left V 3 bases short and J 0 bases short, with 12 bases between. As DNA, the CDR3 is TGTGCCAGCAGCTTTAGCCCCGGTGTCTCTGGAAACACCATATATTTT. It encodes CASSFSPGVSGNTIYF. Using reference TRBV11-2 and TRBJ1-3 for the parts outside the CDR3, the full variable domain is EAGVAQSPRYKIIEKRQSVAFWCNPISGHATLYWYQQILGQGPKLLIQFQNNGVVDDSQLPKDRFSAERLKGVDSTLKIQPAKLEDSAVYLCASSFSPGVSGNTIYFGEGSWLTVV.

The chain carries TRBV18 and TRBJ1-3; D not certain. This CDR3 is built from 17 residues. Germline-derived CDR1 and CDR2 are KGHSH and LQKENI. V lost 1 base and J 0 bases, leaving 13 bases between the germline ends. The CDR3 reads CASSPLRPGSSGNTIYF. CDR3 in DNA: TGTGCCAGCTCACCACTTCGTCCGGGGAGCTCTGGAAACACCATATATTTT.

The chain has TRBV21-1 and TRBJ2-7; TRBD1, the D gene given by the table, was not confirmed from the DNA. TRBV21-1 is recorded as a pseudogene. This CDR3 has 15 amino acids. CDR3 sequence reads: CASSKGQGTDYEQYF. The CDR3 nucleotides read TGTGCCAGCAGCAAAGGACAGGGGACGGACTACGAGCAGTACTTC.

V and J are TRBV5-6 and TRBJ2-7, with 12 bases lining up with TRBD1. CDR3 size: 14 residues. V shed 2 bases, J shed 5 bases, and the junction held 2 bases outside the gene matches. Germline V gives CDR1 SGHDT, CDR2 YYEEEE. CDR3 bases: TGTGCCAGCAGCTTCGGGACAGGGGGCGACGAGCAGTACTTC. This sequence encodes CASSFGTGGDEQYF.

The V and J genes are TRBV2 and TRBJ2-2, with 10 bases identical to TRBD2. Germline assignment: CDR1 SNHLY and CDR2 FYNNEI. With V trimmed by 6 bases and J by 3 bases, 4 bases remained unmatched. The length of the CDR3 is 15 residues. Here the CDR3 DNA reads TGTGCCAGCAGGGCCGGGACTAGCGACACCGGGGAGCTGTTTTTT. Translated, it gives CASRAGTSDTGELFF.

This clone was counted only a few times. The rearrangement links TRBV5-4 to TRBJ1-1; 9 bases agree with TRBD1. Germline loops: CDR1 SGHNT, CDR2 YYREEE (reference sequence). The CDR3 consists of 13 residues. Trimming removed 4 bases from V and 10 bases from J; junction bases left unmatched: 8. This chain's CDR3 is CASSPGQGTRAFF. The CDR3 DNA follows: TGTGCCAGCAGCCCGGGACAGGGAACGCGAGCTTTCTTT.

The V and J genes are TRBV6-2 or TRBV6-3 and TRBJ2-2, with TRBD2 matching 7 bases. CDR3 length: 16 residues. The germline V gene encodes CDR1 MNHEY and CDR2 SVGEGT. The trim removed 2 bases at V and 8 bases at J, leaving 11 bases unmatched. CDR3 DNA: TGTGCCAGCAGTTACGGGGTAGCGGGCGCCAGAGGGGAGCTGTTTTTT. Amino acids: CASSYGVAGARGELFF.

CDR3 protein: CASSGTGTGGNGFF. The CDR3 DNA follows: TGTGCCAGCAGCGGAACCGGGACAGGGGGCAATGGTTTCTTT. The chain combines TRBV7-9 with TRBJ1-1; 12 bases map to TRBD1. Trimming took 5 bases from V and 13 from J; bases not matched to a gene: 11. Germline V gives CDR1 SEHNR, CDR2 FQNEAQ (reference sequence). The CDR3 is made up of 14 amino acids.

The V and J genes are TRBV7-3 and TRBJ2-7, with 12 positions matching TRBD2. Trimming removed 8 bases from V and 3 bases from J; junction bases left unmatched: 5. This CDR3 is 14 amino acids long. Germline CDR1 and CDR2: SGHTA and FQGTGA. CDR3 coding DNA: TGTGCCAGCTCGACTAGCGGGGGTGGCTACGAGCAGTACTTC. Encoded protein: CASSTSGGGYEQYF.

The rearrangement links TRBV2 to TRBJ1-2; D is undetermined. Trimming stripped 4 bases from V and 3 bases from J, with 3 bases between. CDR3 length: 11 residues. Germline-derived CDR1 and CDR2 are SNHLY and FYNNEI. The CDR3 bases are TGTGCCAGCAGTGCGGACTATGGCTACACCTTC. It encodes CASSADYGYTF.

In this sample, this clone turned up a few times. The chain is built from TRBV7-8 and TRBJ2-4, with 7 bases identical to TRBD2. Germline CDR1 reads SGHVS; CDR2 reads FQNEAQ. The CDR3 spans 15 residues. Trimming at V came to 4 bases and at J to 6 bases, leaving 9 bases not matched to a gene. In DNA form, the CDR3 reads TGTGCCAGCAGCTCGGGAGGAGAAGTGTCAAACATTCAGTACTTC. Protein: CASSSGGEVSNIQYF.